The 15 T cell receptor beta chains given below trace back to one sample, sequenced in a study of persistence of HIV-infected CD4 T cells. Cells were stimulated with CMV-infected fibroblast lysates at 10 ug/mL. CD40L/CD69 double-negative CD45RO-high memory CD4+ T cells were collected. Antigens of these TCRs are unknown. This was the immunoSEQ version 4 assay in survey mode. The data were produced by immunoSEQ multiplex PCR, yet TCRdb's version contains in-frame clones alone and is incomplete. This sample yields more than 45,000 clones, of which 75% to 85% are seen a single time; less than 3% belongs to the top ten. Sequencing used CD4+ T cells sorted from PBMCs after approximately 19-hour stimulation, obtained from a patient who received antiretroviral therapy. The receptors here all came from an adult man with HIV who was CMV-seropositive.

The CDR3, as DNA: TGCGCCAGCAGATTAGGGATGTACACCGGGGAGCTGTTTTTT. Amino acids: CASRLGMYTGELFF. This chain links TRBV5-1 with TRBJ2-2; D ambiguous. The V and J ends lost 5 bases and 3 bases respectively, with 11 bases between them. Germline-derived CDR1 and CDR2 are SGHRS and YFSETQ. This CDR3 contains 14 residues.

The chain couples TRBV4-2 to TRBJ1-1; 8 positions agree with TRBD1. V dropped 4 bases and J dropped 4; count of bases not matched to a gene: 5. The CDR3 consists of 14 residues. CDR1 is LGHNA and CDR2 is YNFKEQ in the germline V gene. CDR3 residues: CASSRRDRSTEAFF. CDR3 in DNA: TGTGCCAGCAGCCGAAGGGACAGGAGCACTGAAGCTTTCTTT.

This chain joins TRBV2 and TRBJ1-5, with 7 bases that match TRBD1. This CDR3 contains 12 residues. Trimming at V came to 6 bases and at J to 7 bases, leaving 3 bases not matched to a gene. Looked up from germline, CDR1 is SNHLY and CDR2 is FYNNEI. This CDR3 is CASRTGLQPQHF. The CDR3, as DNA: TGTGCCAGCAGGACAGGGCTGCAGCCCCAGCATTTT.

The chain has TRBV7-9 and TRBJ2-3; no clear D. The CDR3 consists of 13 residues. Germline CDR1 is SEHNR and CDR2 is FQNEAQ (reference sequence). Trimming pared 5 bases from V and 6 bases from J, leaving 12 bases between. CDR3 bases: TGTGCCAGCAGCCGGACCCCCAGGGATACGCAGTATTTT. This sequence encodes CASSRTPRDTQYF.

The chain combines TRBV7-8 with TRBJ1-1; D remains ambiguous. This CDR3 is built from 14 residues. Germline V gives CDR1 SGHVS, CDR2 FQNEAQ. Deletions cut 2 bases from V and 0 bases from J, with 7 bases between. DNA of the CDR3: TGTGCCAGCAGCTTAACCCCTTTGAACACTGAAGCTTTCTTT. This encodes CASSLTPLNTEAFF.

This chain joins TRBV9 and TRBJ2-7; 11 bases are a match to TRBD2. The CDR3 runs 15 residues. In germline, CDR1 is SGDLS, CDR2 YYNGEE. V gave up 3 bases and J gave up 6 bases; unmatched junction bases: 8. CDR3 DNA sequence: TGTGCCAGCAGCGCCACTAGCGGGAGCCGGGGCGAGCAGTACTTC. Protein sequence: CASSATSGSRGEQYF.

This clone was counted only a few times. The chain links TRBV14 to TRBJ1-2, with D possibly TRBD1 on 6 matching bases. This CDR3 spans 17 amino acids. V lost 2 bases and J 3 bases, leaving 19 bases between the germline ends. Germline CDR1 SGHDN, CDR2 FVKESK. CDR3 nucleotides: TGTGCCAGCAGCCAACGAAGGGGGGTAGGGTTGGACTATGGCTACACCTTC. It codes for CASSQRRGVGLDYGYTF.

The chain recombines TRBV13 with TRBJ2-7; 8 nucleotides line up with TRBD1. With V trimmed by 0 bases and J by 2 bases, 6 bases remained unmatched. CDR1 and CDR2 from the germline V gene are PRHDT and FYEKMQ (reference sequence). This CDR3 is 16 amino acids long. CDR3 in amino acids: CASSLGTGVGAYEQYF. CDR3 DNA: TGTGCCAGCAGCTTAGGGACAGGGGTGGGGGCCTACGAGCAGTACTTC.

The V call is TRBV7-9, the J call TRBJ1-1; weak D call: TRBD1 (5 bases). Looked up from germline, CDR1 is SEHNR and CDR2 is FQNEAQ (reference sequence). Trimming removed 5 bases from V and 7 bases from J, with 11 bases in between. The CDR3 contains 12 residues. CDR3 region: CASSPDTREAFF. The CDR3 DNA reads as TGTGCCAGCAGCCCGGACACTCGTGAAGCTTTCTTT.

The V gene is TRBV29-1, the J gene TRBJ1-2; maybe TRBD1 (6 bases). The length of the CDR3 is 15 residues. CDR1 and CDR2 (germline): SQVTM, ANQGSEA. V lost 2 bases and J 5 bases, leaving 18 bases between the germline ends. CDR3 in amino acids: CSVERRGGGPYGYTF. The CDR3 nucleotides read TGCAGCGTTGAACGCAGGGGTGGAGGACCATATGGCTACACCTTC.

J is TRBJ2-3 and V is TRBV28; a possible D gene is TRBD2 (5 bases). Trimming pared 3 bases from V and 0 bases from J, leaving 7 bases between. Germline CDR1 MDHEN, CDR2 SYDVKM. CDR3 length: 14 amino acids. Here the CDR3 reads CASSFGGSTDTQYF. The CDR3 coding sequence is TGTGCCAGCAGTTTTGGCGGGAGCACAGATACGCAGTATTTT.

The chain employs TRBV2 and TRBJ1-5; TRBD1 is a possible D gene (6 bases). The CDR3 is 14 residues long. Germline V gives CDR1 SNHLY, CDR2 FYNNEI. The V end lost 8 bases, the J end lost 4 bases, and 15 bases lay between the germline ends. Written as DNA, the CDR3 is TGTGCCAGCCAGGGGACGTCGGCGAATCAGCCCCAGCATTTT. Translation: CASQGTSANQPQHF.

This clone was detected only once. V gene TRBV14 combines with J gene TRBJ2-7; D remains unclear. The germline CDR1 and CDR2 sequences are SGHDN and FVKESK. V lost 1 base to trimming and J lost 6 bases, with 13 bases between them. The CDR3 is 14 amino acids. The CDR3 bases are TGTGCCAGCAGCCAAGGTTCTGGTGGCGGCGAGCAGTACTTC. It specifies CASSQGSGGGEQYF. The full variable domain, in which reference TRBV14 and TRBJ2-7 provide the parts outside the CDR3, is EAGVTQFPSHSVIEKGQTVTLRCDPISGHDNLYWYRRVMGKEIKFLLHFVKESKQDESGMPNNRFLAERTGGTYSTLKVQPAELEDSGVYFCASSQGSGGGEQYFGPGTRLTVT.

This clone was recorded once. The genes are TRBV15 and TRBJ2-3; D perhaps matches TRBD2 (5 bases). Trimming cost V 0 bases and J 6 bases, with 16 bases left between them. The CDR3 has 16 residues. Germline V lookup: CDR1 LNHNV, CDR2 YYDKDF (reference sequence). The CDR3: CATSRDFGGGVDTQYF. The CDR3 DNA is TGTGCCACCAGCAGAGATTTCGGAGGCGGAGTGGATACGCAGTATTTT.

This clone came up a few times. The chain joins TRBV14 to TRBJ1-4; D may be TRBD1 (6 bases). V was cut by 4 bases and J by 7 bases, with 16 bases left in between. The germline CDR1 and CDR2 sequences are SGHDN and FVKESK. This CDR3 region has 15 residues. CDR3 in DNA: TGTGCCAGCAGCCGAGGCCCCACAGGGATTGAAAAACTGTTTTTT. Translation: CASSRGPTGIEKLFF.